This T cell receptor beta chain comes out of a study of blood T cell repertoires in COVID-19 (dated by TCRdb to the early 2020s). Study-wide context: Collaborator samples came from the United States, Italy and Spain and covered acute and convalescent phases of COVID-19. The material from the prospective study consisted of cDNA or gDNA derived from T cells, B-cell-depleted T cells, or PBMCs. The dataset comprised deeply sampled blood TCRbeta repertoires from subjects exposed to, actively infected with, or recovered from COVID-19. A freely available public database, intended as a resource for researchers studying the immune response to SARS-CoV-2, is where the repertoires were released. Samples came from the ongoing ImmuneRACE study (first 160 participants) plus 1,254 subjects from 6 global collaborators. The sample metadata nearly always contained a de-identified subject ID, COVID-19 status, age in years and sex. Where available, HLA class I and class II types were taken from metadata supplied by the sample provider and were not determined by assay-based typing. What the authors observed across the whole study: The amount of clinical and demographic metadata varied by source and participant and was provided uncurated.

The germline V gene provides CDR1 SGHRS and CDR2 YFSETQ. Trimming accounts for 8 bases at V and 5 bases at J, while the number of junction bases matched to no gene is 11. The CDR3 holds 14 amino acids from the cysteine to the phenylalanine. The entry retains the CDR3 DNA only, 42 bases that are in frame from base 1. As to this clone: This receptor's antigen is unknown. No per-base quality is available; no much larger clone lies one base away.

The immunoSEQ Assay, a bias-controlled multiplex PCR, was used to amplify TCRbeta CDR3 regions from genomic DNA. The original methods were these. Nucleated cell counts per sample were estimated from amplification of reference gene primers within the assay. Sequence reads were collapsed and filtered to measure the absolute abundance of every unique TCRbeta CDR3 rearrangement. Productive Simpson clonality was computed per sample as the square root of Simpson's diversity index over productive rearrangements. In TCRdb, the immuneACCESS table is reduced to in-frame sequences with V and J assigned. These tables do not hold every clone; where another copy was compared, an unresolved V gene accounts for under half, and the others remain unexplained. The V and J calls and clone size come from that table; D and trimming were worked out from the DNA. Here the sample has 390,000 or so clones; roughly four fifths occur a single time. The top ten clonotypes cover 5% to 6% of the sample.

Participants in the prospective study were enrolled through a virtual design, were aged about 18 to 90 years, and lived in approximately 25 United States geographic areas. To assign participants to cohorts, the prospective study relied on clinical history that participants themselves reported in a screening survey and a study questionnaire. For ImmuneRACE Cohort 3, a participant was defined as recovered based on two consecutive negative NP/OP PCR tests, clearance by a healthcare professional, or resolution of symptoms. In the prospective study, mobile phlebotomists collected whole blood, serum and a nasopharyngeal or oropharyngeal swab from each participant. Over an approximately 2-month period, participants in the prospective study had the option of providing additional blood draws and questionnaires. Before DNA extraction, blood samples from the prospective study were shipped at room temperature or frozen.

The rearrangement combines TRBV5-1 with TRBJ2-7; 9 bases in the middle match TRBD2. The TCR originated in a woman between 45 and 60 years old who had recovered from COVID-19. The specimen sequenced was PBMCs or T cells enriched from blood (not recorded which). The encoded CDR3 is CASDSGTSSDEQYF. The DNA sequence follows: TGCGCCAGTGACTCCGGGACTAGCTCTGACGAGCAGTACTTC.